This TCR beta chain emerged from a study of shared clonotypes between healthy human individuals. Study information: Donors consisted of two women and a few men between 18 and 49. Study-wide findings and caveats: On the whole, naive subsets had larger estimated richness than memory subsets had.

Each sample came from a Caucasian adult donor living in Nashville, Tennessee. V was pared by 0 bases and J by 8 bases, with 9 bases between. The germline gives CDR1 SGDLS, CDR2 YYNGEE. CDR3 length: 13 amino acids. The protocol was immunoSEQ multiplex PCR, while the TCRdb copy is restricted to in-frame clones and leaves out a portion. The sample carries more than 2,000,000 clones, over 90% recorded once. On this clone itself: Its antigen is not known.

The receptor was isolated from a man between 18 and 29 years old in good health. Some clones in this sample may be carry-over from other donors' samples. This chain links TRBV9 with TRBJ1-5, with a possible D match to TRBD1 (5 bases). Sequencing was performed on naive CD4+ T cells from PBMCs. Subset described: CD45RA+ positively selected. The CDR3 spells CASSVDRGEPQHF. In nucleotides, the CDR3 is TGTGCCAGCAGCGTAGATAGGGGTGAGCCCCAGCATTTT.